These T cell receptor beta chains were read from a single sample in a study of cytomegalovirus exposure and HLA in healthy donors. Profiling relied on immunoSEQ multiplex PCR, and the TCRdb table lists in-frame clones only, not all of them. The data hold fewer than 200,000 clones, with 85% to 90% observed a single time. Sequenced sample: PBMCs. These receptors were obtained from a woman in her 30s in good health and CMV-seronegative. Both conserved end residues are part of each CDR3. The D gene is left open where the match is weak. Clone size is stated in some rows and not others, as once, few, many or a class when expanded.

j_gene	v_gene	len	d_gene	abundance	CDR3aa	CDR3nt
TRBJ1-2	TRBV29-1	13	NA	NA	CSVAIGGQDGYTF	TGCAGCGTTGCGATCGGGGGGCAAGATGGCTACACCTTC
TRBJ1-4	TRBV10-1	14	TRBD1	once	CASLRGQTNEKLFF	TGCGCCAGCCTGCGGGGACAGACTAATGAAAAACTGTTTTTT
TRBJ2-2	TRBV6-1	14	TRBD1	NA	CASSTGTDTGELFF	TGTGCCAGCAGTACCGGGACAGACACCGGGGAGCTGTTTTTT
TRBJ2-7	TRBV5-3	19	TRBD1	NA	CARRVAGGEGQKSSYEQYF	TGTGCCAGAAGGGTAGCAGGGGGTGAAGGGCAAAAAAGCTCCTACGAGCAGTACTTC
TRBJ1-1	TRBV7-6	16	TRBD1	NA	CASSLISGQGAGEAFF	TGTGCCAGCAGCTTGATTTCCGGACAGGGGGCCGGTGAAGCTTTCTTT
TRBJ2-2	TRBV4-1	16	NA	NA	CASSHPSGTNTGELFF	TGCGCCAGCAGCCATCCCTCGGGGACGAACACCGGGGAGCTGTTTTTT
TRBJ2-1	TRBV5-1	12	TRBD1	NA	CASSLQGDEQFF	TGCGCCAGCAGCTTACAGGGGGATGAGCAGTTCTTC
TRBJ2-2	TRBV29-1	14	NA	NA	CSVVEGGIIGELFF	TGCAGCGTCGTCGAGGGGGGGATAATCGGGGAGCTGTTTTTT
TRBJ2-1	TRBV6-6	16	TRBD1	NA	CASSYPRDRGDNEQFF	TGTGCCAGCAGTTACCCCAGGGACAGGGGAGACAATGAGCAGTTCTTC
TRBJ2-3	TRBV7-6	13	NA	once	CASSWRGTDTQYF	TGTGCCAGCAGCTGGAGGGGCACAGATACGCAGTATTTT
TRBJ1-1	TRBV5-1	17	TRBD1	NA	CASRLEGGTGGYYGAFF	TGCGCCAGCCGCCTCGAGGGAGGGACAGGGGGCTACTATGGGGCTTTCTTT
TRBJ1-2	TRBV27	17	NA	NA	CASSFMGASKQENGYTF	TGTGCCAGCAGTTTCATGGGAGCGAGCAAGCAGGAGAATGGCTACACCTTC
TRBJ2-4	TRBV2	12	NA	NA	CASRSSENIQYF	TGTGCCAGCAGAAGTTCAGAAAACATTCAGTACTTC
TRBJ2-5	TRBV5-1	14	NA	NA	CASSLRTSGETQYF	TGCGCCAGCAGCTTGCGGACTTCAGGAGAGACCCAGTACTTC
TRBJ1-6	TRBV4-2	20	NA	NA	CASSLTGTVKRSSYNSPLHF	TGTGCCAGCAGCCTAACAGGGACCGTAAAAAGGAGCTCCTATAATTCACCCCTCCACTTT
TRBJ1-1	TRBV10-2	14	NA	NA	CASSDLKGQAEAFF	TGCGCCAGCAGTGATTTGAAGGGGCAGGCTGAAGCTTTCTTT
TRBJ2-3	TRBV11-2	15	TRBD1	NA	CASSFHQGETDTQYF	TGTGCCAGCAGCTTTCATCAGGGGGAAACAGATACGCAGTATTTT
TRBJ2-3	TRBV2	16	TRBD1	NA	CASSWDRESSTDTQYF	TGTGCCAGCTCCTGGGACAGGGAGTCTAGCACAGATACGCAGTATTTT
TRBJ2-3	TRBV15	14	NA	NA	CATSNGGATDTQYF	TGTGCCACCAGCAATGGGGGGGCGACAGATACGCAGTATTTT
TRBJ2-7	TRBV27	14	TRBD1	NA	CASSKQGAGYEQYF	TGTGCCAGCAGTAAACAGGGGGCCGGTTACGAGCAGTACTTC
TRBJ2-3	TRBV7-2	15	TRBD2	NA	CASSFDGGGTDTQYF	TGTGCCAGCAGCTTCGACGGGGGGGGCACAGATACGCAGTATTTT
TRBJ1-1	TRBV7-6	14	NA	NA	CASSVTTRIAEAFF	TGTGCCAGCAGCGTCACGACTCGGATCGCTGAAGCTTTCTTT
TRBJ1-1	TRBV7-2	13	NA	NA	CASSLIVRAEAFF	TGTGCCAGCAGCTTAATAGTCAGGGCTGAAGCTTTCTTT
TRBJ1-5	TRBV27	16	TRBD1	NA	CASSSRRGLSNQPQHF	TGTGCTAGCAGTTCGCGCAGGGGGCTCAGTAATCAGCCCCAGCATTTT
TRBJ1-5	TRBV6-1	15	NA	NA	CASSDYSPRGQPQHF	TGTGCCAGCAGTGACTATTCCCCCCGAGGGCAGCCCCAGCATTTT